A selection of T cell receptor beta chains follows, all from one sample in a study of identical twins. TCRdb ran MiXCR on the 5' RACE reads and lists one entry per CDR3 protein. The sample consists of 500,000 or so distinct CDR3 sequences, roughly 21% of them appearing once. These same records also appear under a second study, on T cells expressing NK-cell markers.

The sequenced sample was CD4+ T cells sorted from blood. The receptors originated from a woman aged 18-29 years in good health. Both conserved end residues are part of each CDR3. A D gene is named only where the DNA matches it firmly. Size is omitted from some rows. Given values are once, few, many or a class for expanded clones.

CDR3 protein: CASSFHKRATGELFF; CDR3 DNA: TGTGCCAGCAGTTTTCATAAGAGGGCCACCGGGGAGCTGTTTTTT; clone size: few; J gene: TRBJ2-2; V gene: TRBV12-3/TRBV12-4; D gene: NA
CDR3 protein: CASSLFPPTSGIEQFF; CDR3 DNA: TGTGCCAGCAGCTTATTCCCCCCGACTAGCGGGATTGAGCAGTTCTTC; clone size: few; J gene: TRBJ2-1; V gene: TRBV7-2; D gene: TRBD2
CDR3 protein: CASSYSGVAGQPQHF; CDR3 DNA: TGTGCCAGCAGTTACTCCGGGGTCGCGGGTCAGCCCCAGCATTTT; clone size: few; J gene: TRBJ1-5; V gene: TRBV6-5; D gene: NA
CDR3 protein: CAWSVGGAAGDTQYF; CDR3 DNA: TGTGCCTGGAGTGTAGGTGGGGCCGCAGGAGATACGCAGTATTTT; clone size: NA; J gene: TRBJ2-3; V gene: TRBV30; D gene: NA
CDR3 protein: CSPSGGESGNEQFF; CDR3 DNA: TGCAGCCCTTCCGGGGGAGAGTCGGGCAATGAGCAGTTCTTC; clone size: few; J gene: TRBJ2-1; V gene: TRBV20-1; D gene: NA
CDR3 protein: CAITGGGGYNEQFF; CDR3 DNA: TGTGCCATCACTGGCGGGGGTGGTTACAATGAGCAGTTCTTC; clone size: many; J gene: TRBJ2-1; V gene: TRBV10-3; D gene: TRBD2
CDR3 protein: CASSVTFGPLHF; CDR3 DNA: TGTGCCAGCAGCGTAACCTTCGGTCCCCTCCACTTT; clone size: few; J gene: TRBJ1-6; V gene: TRBV9; D gene: NA
CDR3 protein: CASSLDSLTGYTF; CDR3 DNA: TGTGCCAGCAGCTTAGACAGCCTAACCGGCTACACCTTC; clone size: NA; J gene: TRBJ1-2; V gene: TRBV5-4; D gene: NA
CDR3 protein: CASSYGPPADNEQFF; CDR3 DNA: TGTGCCAGCAGTTACGGTCCCCCGGCCGACAATGAGCAGTTCTTC; clone size: NA; J gene: TRBJ2-1; V gene: TRBV6-5; D gene: NA
CDR3 protein: CASSLEVASVGQYF; CDR3 DNA: TGTGCCAGCAGCTTAGAGGTCGCCTCGGTCGGGCAGTACTTC; clone size: NA; J gene: TRBJ2-7; V gene: TRBV7-2; D gene: NA
CDR3 protein: CSGGQGTTNEKLFF; CDR3 DNA: TGCAGCGGAGGACAGGGAACAACTAATGAAAAACTGTTTTTT; clone size: few; J gene: TRBJ1-4; V gene: TRBV29-1; D gene: TRBD1
CDR3 protein: CASSQQGQNTEAFF; CDR3 DNA: TGTGCCAGCAGTCAACAGGGTCAGAACACTGAAGCTTTCTTT; clone size: NA; J gene: TRBJ1-1; V gene: TRBV6-1; D gene: NA
CDR3 protein: CASSILSYEQYF; CDR3 DNA: TGTGCCAGCAGCATCCTCAGCTACGAGCAGTACTTC; clone size: few; J gene: TRBJ2-7; V gene: TRBV5-6; D gene: NA
CDR3 protein: CASSFILANEQFF; CDR3 DNA: TGTGCCAGCAGCTTCATTTTGGCTAATGAGCAGTTCTTC; clone size: few; J gene: TRBJ2-1; V gene: TRBV11-3; D gene: NA
CDR3 protein: CSARVGADNQPQHF; CDR3 DNA: TGCAGTGCTAGGGTAGGGGCGGACAATCAGCCCCAGCATTTT; clone size: few; J gene: TRBJ1-5; V gene: TRBV20-1; D gene: NA
CDR3 protein: CSARRRGDNQPQHF; CDR3 DNA: TGCAGTGCTAGACGTCGTGGGGACAATCAGCCCCAGCATTTT; clone size: few; J gene: TRBJ1-5; V gene: TRBV20-1; D gene: NA
CDR3 protein: CASRAGTGVTGELFF; CDR3 DNA: TGTGCCAGCAGGGCCGGGACAGGGGTCACCGGGGAGCTGTTTTTT; clone size: NA; J gene: TRBJ2-2; V gene: TRBV12-3/TRBV12-4; D gene: TRBD1
CDR3 protein: CSVQLARGEQFF; CDR3 DNA: TGCAGCGTCCAACTCGCAAGGGGGGAGCAGTTCTTC; clone size: NA; J gene: TRBJ2-1; V gene: TRBV29-1; D gene: NA
CDR3 protein: CSARDLEKVRLYNEQFF; CDR3 DNA: TGCAGTGCTAGAGATCTCGAAAAGGTCCGATTGTACAATGAGCAGTTCTTC; clone size: few; J gene: TRBJ2-1; V gene: TRBV20-1; D gene: NA